This TCR beta chain is drawn from a study of early T cells in non-severe SARS-CoV-2 infection. TCRdb re-called the 5' RACE reads with MiXCR, one entry per CDR3 protein. The sample lists fewer than 75,000 distinct CDR3 sequences; roughly a sixth were seen once. Deletions cut 1 base from V and 1 base from J, with 10 bases between. In germline, CDR1 is LGHNA, CDR2 YNFKEQ. The CDR3 consists of 15 residues. The sequence came from an adult who was a healthcare worker with PCR-confirmed SARS-CoV-2 infection or an uninfected control (not recorded which). The sample here was whole blood, taken at baseline. The chain joins TRBV4-2 to TRBJ1-1; D remains unclear. CDR3 region: CASSQGVHPNTEAFF. The CDR3 DNA reads TGTGCCAGCAGCCAAGGGGTACACCCGAACACTGAAGCTTTCTTT.